This TCR beta chain was identified in a study of shared clonotypes between healthy human individuals. Study-wide points: Clonotypes not shared had lower generation probabilities than those common to all four donors. Estimated richness was generally greater in naive than memory subsets.

Researchers ran the assay at a deep level. Clones were read by immunoSEQ multiplex PCR, and TCRdb kept only the in-frame ones, dropping some. The sample includes about 2,500,000 clones, approximately 92% of them seen just once. The CDR3 is 16 amino acids. The V segment lost 4 bases and the J segment 2 bases; nucleotides outside the gene matches: 6. The germline CDR1 and CDR2 sequences are MDHEN and SYDVKM. Of note for this clone: What it binds is not known.

The receptor was derived from a man aged 18 to 29 in good health. Specimen: naive CD4+ T cells sorted from blood. Subset reported: CD45RA+ positively selected. V is TRBV28 and J is TRBJ2-3, with 10 positions matching TRBD1. In nucleotides, the CDR3 is TGTGCCAGCAGTTCAGCCGGGACAGGGGTCACAGATACGCAGTATTTT. Translating it yields CASSSAGTGVTDTQYF.